This T cell receptor beta chain was profiled in a study of T cell repertoires in cytomegalovirus infection. Study in general: Recently identified HLA-C-restricted CMV epitopes were used, and well-studied HLA-B-restricted CMV epitopes were used as well. The public TCR beta signatures pointed to both CMV infection and matching HLA type.

This clonotype was seen more than once but under ten times. Its target is unknown. TCRdb re-called the reads with MiXCR, one entry per CDR3 protein. The table shows about 830,000 distinct CDR3 sequences, with about 33% occurring only once. The CDR3 consists of 15 residues. The V end lost 3 bases, the J end lost 3 bases, and 13 bases lay between the germline ends. The germline V gene encodes CDR1 SGHKS and CDR2 YYEKEE (reference sequence). This clonotype was sampled from a human donor in good health (CMV status not recorded). Some clones in this sample may be carry-over from other donors' samples. The V and J genes are TRBV5-5 and TRBJ1-5; D may be TRBD1 (5 bases). Sequenced material: cultured CD8+ T cells from PBMCs, taken from culture after CMV antigen stimulation. CDR3: CASSYDWGPNQPQHF. The CDR3 DNA sequence: TGTGCCAGCAGCTACGATTGGGGCCCCAATCAGCCCCAGCATTTT.